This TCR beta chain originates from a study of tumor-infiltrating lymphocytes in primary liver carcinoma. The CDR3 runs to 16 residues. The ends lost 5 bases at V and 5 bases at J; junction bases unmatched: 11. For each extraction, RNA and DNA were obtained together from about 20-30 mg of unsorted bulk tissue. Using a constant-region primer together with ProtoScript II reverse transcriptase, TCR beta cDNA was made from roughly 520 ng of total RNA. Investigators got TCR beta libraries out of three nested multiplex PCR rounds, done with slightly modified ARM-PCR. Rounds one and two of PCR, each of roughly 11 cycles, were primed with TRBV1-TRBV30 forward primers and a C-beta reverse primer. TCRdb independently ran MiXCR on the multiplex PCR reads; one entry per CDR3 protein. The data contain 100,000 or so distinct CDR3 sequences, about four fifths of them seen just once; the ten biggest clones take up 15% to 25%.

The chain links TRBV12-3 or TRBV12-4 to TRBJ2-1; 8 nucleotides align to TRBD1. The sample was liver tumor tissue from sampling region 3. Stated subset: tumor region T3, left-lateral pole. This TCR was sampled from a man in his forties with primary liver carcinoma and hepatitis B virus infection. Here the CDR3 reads CASSPPGTGPHNEQFF. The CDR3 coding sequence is TGTGCCAGCAGTCCACCCGGGACAGGTCCTCACAATGAGCAGTTCTTC.